This T cell receptor beta chain was captured in a study of cytomegalovirus exposure and HLA in healthy donors. The table lists this clone with a few counts. The antigen remains unidentified. V was pared by 1 base and J by 0 bases, with 6 bases between. CDR3 length: 14 amino acids. CDR1 and CDR2 from the germline V gene are KGHSH and LQKENI. A multiplex PCR was run with 60 Vbeta primers and 13 Jbeta primers. Sequencing used immunoSEQ multiplex PCR; TCRdb keeps in-frame clones, though not all of them. Of 180,000 or so clones listed, about 82% were seen once; the top ten hold about 2.1%. Whole-study results and caveats: An analysis that was carried out later associated fewer than 20,000 TCR beta sequences with HLA alleles at 0.05 false discovery rate.

Sample: PBMCs. This rearrangement joins TRBV18 to TRBJ1-1; no reliable D call. This TCR was sampled from a woman in her thirties in good health and CMV-seronegative. DNA of the CDR3: TGTGCCAGCTCACCACGGTCTATGAACACTGAAGCTTTCTTT. Encoded protein: CASSPRSMNTEAFF.